This T cell receptor (beta chain) was recovered during a study of blood T cell repertoires in COVID-19. V shed 5 bases and J 2 bases; nucleotides not matched to a gene: 6. This CDR3 comprises 14 residues. Germline CDR1 reads SGHRS; CDR2 reads YFSETQ. The protocol was immunoSEQ multiplex PCR, while the TCRdb copy is restricted to in-frame clones and leaves out a portion. The data hold 60,000 to 65,000 clones, with approximately 86% observed a single time. This sequence joins TRBV5-1 and TRBJ2-5; the match to TRBD1 covers 7 bases. The receptor comes from a man aged 50-59 years with active COVID-19. Sequenced material: peripheral blood. Written as DNA, the CDR3 is TGCGCCAGCAGTTGGAGGACAGGACAAGAGACCCAGTACTTC. It is translated as CASSWRTGQETQYF.